The TCR beta chain under discussion was sequenced for a study of cytomegalovirus exposure and HLA in healthy donors. The CDR3 is 15 amino acids. Germline CDR1 reads MDHEN; CDR2 reads SYDVKM. V lost 7 bases and J 0 bases, leaving 15 bases between the germline ends. Amplification used 60 Vbeta primers and 13 Jbeta primers. The table came from immunoSEQ multiplex PCR; TCRdb's copy has only in-frame clones and leaves some out. The table lists approximately 110,000 clones, roughly two thirds of them singletons, with under 9.5% in the top ten. This chain connects TRBV28 to TRBJ1-1; tentatively, D is TRBD1 (6 bases). Sequences were obtained from PBMCs. This clonotype originated in a man in his forties or fifties in good health and CMV-seronegative. CDR3 region: CASIKQGRMNTEAFF. The CDR3 DNA follows: TGTGCCAGCATCAAACAGGGACGAATGAACACTGAAGCTTTCTTT.